This T cell receptor (beta chain) is from a study of T cells in Graves' hyperthyroidism and ophthalmopathy. TCR beta CDR3 regions were amplified from RNA. The HTBI primer set served for first-round RT-PCR of the TCR CDR3. TCRdb reprocessed the multiplex PCR reads via MiXCR and lists one record per CDR3 protein. The data show about 400,000 distinct CDR3 sequences, approximately 14% seen once. Many counts were recorded for this clonotype. Trimming cost V 3 bases and J 4 bases, with 9 bases left between them. The CDR3 covers 12 residues. Per the germline V gene, CDR1 is SQVTM and CDR2 is ANQGSEA. The sample was blood. The chain carries TRBV29-1 and TRBJ1-2; D is uncertain. The clonotype was recovered from a man between 18 and 35 years old with Graves' ophthalmopathy. The CDR3 loop reads CSVEVYSYGYTF. CDR3 nucleotide sequence: TGCAGCGTTGAGGTCTATTCCTATGGCTACACCTTC.